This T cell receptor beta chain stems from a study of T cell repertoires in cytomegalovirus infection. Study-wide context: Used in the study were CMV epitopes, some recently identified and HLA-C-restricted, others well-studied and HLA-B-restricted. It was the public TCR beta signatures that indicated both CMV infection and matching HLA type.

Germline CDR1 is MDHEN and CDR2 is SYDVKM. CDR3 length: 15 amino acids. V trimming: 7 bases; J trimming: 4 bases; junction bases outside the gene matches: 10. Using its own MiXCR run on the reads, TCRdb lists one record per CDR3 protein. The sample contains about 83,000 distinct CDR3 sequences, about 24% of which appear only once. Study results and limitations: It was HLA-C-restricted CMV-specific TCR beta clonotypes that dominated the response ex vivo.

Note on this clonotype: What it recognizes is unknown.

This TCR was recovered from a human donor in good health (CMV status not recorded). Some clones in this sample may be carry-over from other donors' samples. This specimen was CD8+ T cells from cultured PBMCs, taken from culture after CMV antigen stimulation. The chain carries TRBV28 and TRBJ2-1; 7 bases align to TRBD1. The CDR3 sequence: CASTKTGSGYNEQFF. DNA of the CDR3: TGTGCCAGCACCAAGACAGGGTCAGGATACAATGAGCAGTTCTTC.